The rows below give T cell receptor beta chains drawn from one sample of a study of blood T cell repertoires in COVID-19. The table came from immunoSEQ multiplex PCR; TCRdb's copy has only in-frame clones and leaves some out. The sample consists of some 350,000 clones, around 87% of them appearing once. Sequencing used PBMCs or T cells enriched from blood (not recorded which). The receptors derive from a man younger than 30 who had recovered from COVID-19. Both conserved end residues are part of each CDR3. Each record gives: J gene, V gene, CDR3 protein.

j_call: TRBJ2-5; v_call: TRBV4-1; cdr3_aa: CASSQVEGRETQYF
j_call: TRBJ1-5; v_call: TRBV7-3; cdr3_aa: CASSLRQGVNQPQHF
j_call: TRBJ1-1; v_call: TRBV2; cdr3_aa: CASSESGGTITEAFF
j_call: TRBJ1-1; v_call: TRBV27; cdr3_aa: CASSSHDSPEAFF
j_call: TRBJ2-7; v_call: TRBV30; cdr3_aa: CAWRLGQSYEQYF
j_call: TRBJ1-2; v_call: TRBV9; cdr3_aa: CASSGSGLFGYTF
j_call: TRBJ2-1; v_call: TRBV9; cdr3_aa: CASSVGGSVGEQFF
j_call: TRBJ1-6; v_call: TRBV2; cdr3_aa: CASSRGQGNSPLHF
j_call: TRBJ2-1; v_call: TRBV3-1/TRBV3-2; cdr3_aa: CASSPPRDYNEQFF
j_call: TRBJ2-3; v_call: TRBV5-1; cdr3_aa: CASSLGGQVADTQYF
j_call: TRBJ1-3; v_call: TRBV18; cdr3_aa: CASSSDRGNTIYF
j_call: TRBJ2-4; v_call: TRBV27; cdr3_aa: CASSLDRGARVQYF
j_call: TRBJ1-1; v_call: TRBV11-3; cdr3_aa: CASSLDLTTDYPPHTEAFF
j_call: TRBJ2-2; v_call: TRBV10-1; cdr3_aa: CASRQGRVGELFF
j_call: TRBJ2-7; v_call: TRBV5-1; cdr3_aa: CASSFPGLAGIYEQYF
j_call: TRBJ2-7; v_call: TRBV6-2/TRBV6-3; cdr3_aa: CASSTRQGRNEQYF
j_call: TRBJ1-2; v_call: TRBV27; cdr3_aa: CASSLSSQGGRYGYTF
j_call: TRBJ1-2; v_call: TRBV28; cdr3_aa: CASSFSGYGYTF
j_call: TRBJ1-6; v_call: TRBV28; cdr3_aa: CASSLRLAGSPLHF
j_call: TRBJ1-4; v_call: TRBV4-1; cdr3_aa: CASSQNDRLNEKLFF